The present T cell receptor (beta chain) was sequenced within a study of cytomegalovirus exposure and HLA in healthy donors. Trimming shortened V by 5 bases and J by 9 bases, and 14 bases separated the two germline ends. The CDR3 sequence is 13 residues long. Germline values: CDR1 SGHNT, CDR2 YENEEA. PCR amplification relied on 60 Vbeta primers (plus 13 Jbeta primers). The protocol was immunoSEQ multiplex PCR, while the TCRdb copy is restricted to in-frame clones and leaves out a portion. The sample has some 75,000 clones. The V call is TRBV11-3, the J call TRBJ2-1; D is unclear. Sequencing was done on a sample of PBMCs. The sequence came from a man in his forties in good health and CMV-seronegative. CDR3: CASSPDSLREQFF. In DNA form, the CDR3 reads TGTGCCAGCAGCCCCGACTCGCTCCGTGAGCAGTTCTTC. The complete variable domain, with remaining parts taken from reference TRBV11-3 and TRBJ2-1, reads EAGVVQSPRYKIIEKKQPVAFWCNPISGHNTLYWYLQNLGQGPELLIRYENEEAVDDSQLPKDRFSAERLKGVDSTLKIQPAELGDSAVYLCASSPDSLREQFFGPGTRLTVL.